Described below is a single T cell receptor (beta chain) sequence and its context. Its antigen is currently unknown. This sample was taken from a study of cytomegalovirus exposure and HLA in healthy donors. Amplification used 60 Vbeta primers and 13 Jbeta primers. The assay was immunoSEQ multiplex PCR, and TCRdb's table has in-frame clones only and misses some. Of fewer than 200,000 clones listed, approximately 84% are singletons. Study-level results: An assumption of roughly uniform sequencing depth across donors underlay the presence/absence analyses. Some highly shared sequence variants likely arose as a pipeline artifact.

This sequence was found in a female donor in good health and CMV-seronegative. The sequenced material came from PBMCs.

The CDR3 coding sequence is TGTGCCAGCAGCTCTATCCGGGATCCCAGCTACGAGCAGTACTTC. Amino acid sequence: CASSSIRDPSYEQYF. The chain joins TRBV11-2 to TRBJ2-5, with D perhaps matching TRBD2 (5 bases). With the DNA end fitting TRBJ2-7 better, the J assignment may be wrong. Germline V CDR1 and CDR2: SGHAT, FQNNGV. This CDR3 comprises 15 residues.